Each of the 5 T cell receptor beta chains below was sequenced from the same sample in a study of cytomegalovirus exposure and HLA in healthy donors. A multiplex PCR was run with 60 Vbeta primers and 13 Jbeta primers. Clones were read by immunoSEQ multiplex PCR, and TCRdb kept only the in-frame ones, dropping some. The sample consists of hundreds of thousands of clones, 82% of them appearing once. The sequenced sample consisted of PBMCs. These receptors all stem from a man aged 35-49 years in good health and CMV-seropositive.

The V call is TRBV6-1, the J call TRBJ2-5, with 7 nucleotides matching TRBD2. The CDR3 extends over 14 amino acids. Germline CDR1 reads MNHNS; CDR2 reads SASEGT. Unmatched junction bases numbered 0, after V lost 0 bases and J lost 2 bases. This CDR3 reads CASSEAGGQETQYF. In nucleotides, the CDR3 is TGTGCCAGCAGTGAAGCGGGAGGGCAAGAGACCCAGTACTTC.

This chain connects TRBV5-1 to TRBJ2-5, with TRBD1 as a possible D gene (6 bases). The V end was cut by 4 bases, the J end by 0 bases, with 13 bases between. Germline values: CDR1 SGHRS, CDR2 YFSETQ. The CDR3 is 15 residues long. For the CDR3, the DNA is TGCGCCAGCAGCATTTCCGACAGGTACCAAGAGACCCAGTACTTC. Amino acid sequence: CASSISDRYQETQYF.

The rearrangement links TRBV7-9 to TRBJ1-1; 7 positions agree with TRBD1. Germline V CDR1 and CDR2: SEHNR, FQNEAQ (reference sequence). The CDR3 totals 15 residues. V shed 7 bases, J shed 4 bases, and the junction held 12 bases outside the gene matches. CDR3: CASTPAGGGGTEAFF. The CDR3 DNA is TGTGCCAGCACCCCAGCGGGAGGGGGCGGCACTGAAGCTTTCTTT.

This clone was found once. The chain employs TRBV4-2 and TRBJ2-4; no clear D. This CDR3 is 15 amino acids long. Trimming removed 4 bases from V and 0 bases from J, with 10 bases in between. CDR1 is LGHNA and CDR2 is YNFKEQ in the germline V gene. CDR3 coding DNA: TGTGCCAGCAGCCCGGAGTCTGGAGCCAAAAACATTCAGTACTTC. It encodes CASSPESGAKNIQYF.

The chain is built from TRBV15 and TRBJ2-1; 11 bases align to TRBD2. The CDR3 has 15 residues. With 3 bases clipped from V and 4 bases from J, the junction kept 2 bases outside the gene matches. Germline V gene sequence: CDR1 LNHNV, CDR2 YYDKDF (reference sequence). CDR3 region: CATSRTSGTYNEQFF. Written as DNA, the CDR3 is TGTGCCACCAGCAGGACTAGCGGGACGTACAATGAGCAGTTCTTC.